These T cell receptor beta chains were read from a single sample in a study of T cells in Graves' hyperthyroidism and ophthalmopathy. MiXCR was run by TCRdb on the multiplex PCR reads, yielding one entry per CDR3 protein. The sample shows a few hundred thousand distinct CDR3 sequences, around 46% of them seen only once. The sample was peripheral blood or thyroid tissue (not recorded which). The receptors come from a woman aged 18 to 35 with Graves' hyperthyroidism. Both conserved end residues are part of each CDR3. A D gene is named only where the DNA matches it firmly. Rows may omit the clone size; those that give it use once, few, many or a size class.

V	D	J	size	DNA	CDR3
TRBV25-1	-	TRBJ1-6	many	TGTGCCAGCAGTGAATTGAATTCACCCCTCCACTTT	CASSELNSPLHF
TRBV3-1	TRBD1	TRBJ2-7	few	TGTGCCAGCTCAGACAGGGCGGACCACGAGCAGTACTTC	CASSDRADHEQYF
TRBV7-3	-	TRBJ1-2	-	TGTGCCAGCAGCAGGCTCGGGACGGTTAACTATGGCTACACCTTC	CASSRLGTVNYGYTF
TRBV24-1	-	TRBJ2-6	-	TGTGCCACCAGTGAGCGCGGACGAGTTACGAACACCGGGGGTTCTGGGGCCAACGTCCTGACTTTC	CATSERGRVTNTGGSGANVLTF
TRBV11-2	-	TRBJ2-7	many	TGTGCCAGCAGCCCTCCGGAGCGTGGCTCCTACGAGCAGTACTTC	CASSPPERGSYEQYF
TRBV6-1	TRBD2	TRBJ2-2	-	TGTGCCAGCAGACGACTAGCGGGAGGGCCGTGGGAGCTGTTTTTT	CASRRLAGGPWELFF
TRBV7-9	TRBD1	TRBJ1-1	-	TGTGCCAGCAGCTCAACTAGCGGGACAGGGCTTACTGAAGCTTTCTTT	CASSSTSGTGLTEAFF
TRBV7-8	-	TRBJ2-7	-	TGTGCCAGCAGTTACGCCCATTCCTCCTACGAGCAGTACTTC	CASSYAHSSYEQYF
TRBV12-3/TRBV12-4	TRBD2	TRBJ2-7	many	TGTGCCAGCAGTCACGGACTAGCCGCCGAGCAGTACTTC	CASSHGLAAEQYF
TRBV5-1	-	TRBJ1-1	few	TGCGCCAGCAGCTTGTTGGGGTCCGGAACTGAAGCTTTCTTT	CASSLLGSGTEAFF
TRBV10-3	-	TRBJ2-6	-	TGTGCCATCAGTGCGAGGGCGAACACTGAAGCTTTC	CAISARANTEAF
TRBV7-9	-	TRBJ2-6	few	TGTGCCAGCAGCCGTGGCTGGGCTGGGGCCAACGTCCTGACTTTC	CASSRGWAGANVLTF
TRBV20-1	-	TRBJ2-6	-	TGCAGTGCTAGAGTAGGACAGGGGGCCAACGTCCTGACTTTC	CSARVGQGANVLTF
TRBV7-2	TRBD2	TRBJ2-3	-	TGTGCCAGCAGCCGACTAGCGACCCCCACAGATACGCAGTATTTT	CASSRLATPTDTQYF
TRBV24-1	-	TRBJ2-7	-	TGTGCCACCAGTGACGCGAGTGGGAAATCCTACGAGCAGTACTTC	CATSDASGKSYEQYF
TRBV18	TRBD2	TRBJ2-2	-	TGTGCCAGCTCACCCTGGGACTATGGGTCCGGGGAGCTGTTTTTT	CASSPWDYGSGELFF
TRBV7-2	TRBD2	TRBJ2-1	-	TGTGCCAGCAGCCAACCCGGGACTAGCGGGAAAGTTGGTGAGCAGTTCTTC	CASSQPGTSGKVGEQFF
TRBV6-4	-	TRBJ1-2	many	TGTGCCAACAGAGGGGGTGGCTACACCTTC	CANRGGGYTF
TRBV7-3	TRBD2	TRBJ2-2	-	TGTGCCAGCAGCTTAACGGGAGGGCCAGGGCGGACCGGGGAGCTGTTTTTT	CASSLTGGPGRTGELFF
TRBV7-8	-	TRBJ1-2	few	TGTGCCAGCAGTGAACTAGCGGGAGGTGGCTACACCTTC	CASSELAGGGYTF
TRBV7-8	TRBD1	TRBJ2-7	-	TGTGCCACTCGGACAGGCTACGAGCAGTACTTC	CATRTGYEQYF
TRBV10-3	TRBD1	TRBJ1-3	many	TGTGCCATCAGTGGGGACAGCTCTGGAAACACCATATATTTT	CAISGDSSGNTIYF
TRBV11-3	-	TRBJ2-5	many	TGTGCCAGCAGCTTTTACGGGAGTAGAGAGACCCAGTACTTC	CASSFYGSRETQYF
TRBV29-1	TRBD1	TRBJ2-7	many	TGCAGCGTTGACGGGACAGGGGGCAGCTACGAGCAGTACTTC	CSVDGTGGSYEQYF